This T cell receptor (beta chain) originates from a study of cytomegalovirus exposure and HLA in healthy donors. Points from the study as a whole: Per published reports, the classifier diagnosed cytomegalovirus status with high specificity and sensitivity.

Notes on this clone: The antigen remains undetermined.

The CDR3 length is 15 residues. The V gene end was trimmed by 6 bases and the J gene end by 6 bases; junction bases not matched to a gene: 9. Looked up from germline, CDR1 is SGHTA and CDR2 is FQGNSA. With 60 Vbeta and 13 Jbeta primers, the PCR was carried out. Assay: immunoSEQ multiplex PCR; the TCRdb copy retains only in-frame clones and omits some. The sample yields 100,000 to 150,000 clones, more than 75% seen once. The genes are TRBV7-2 and TRBJ1-5; 9 bases line up with TRBD1. Sequenced material: PBMCs. This clonotype was sampled from a woman aged 55 to 70 in good health and CMV-seropositive. CDR3 in DNA: TGTGCCAGCAGTTTCACAGGGGGCTCTTCTCAGCCCCAGCATTTT. Its translation: CASSFTGGSSQPQHF.